The entry below describes one T cell receptor beta chain. Its antigen is unidentified. The method was immunoSEQ multiplex PCR; TCRdb's version includes in-frame clones alone and lacks a portion of them. The sample holds 2.3 million or so clones, over 90% seen once. CD45RA+ naive and CD45RA-negative memory subsets were separated from CD4+ cells. V gave up 3 bases and J gave up 6 bases; unmatched junction bases: 10. Germline lookup yields CDR1 MRHNA and CDR2 SNTAGT. The CDR3 is 16 residues long. The data stem from a study of shared clonotypes between healthy human individuals. Study conclusions and caveats: Sequencing depth was expected to affect clonotype sharing among donors. Non-shared clonotypes were found to have lower generation probabilities than the clonotypes that were shared by all four of the sorted-subset donors.

Material for sequencing was naive CD4+ T cells from PBMCs. Described subset: CD45RA+ positively selected. The receptor was derived from a man in his late teens or twenties in good health. Some clones in this sample may be carry-over from other donors' samples. The V call is TRBV6-4, the J call TRBJ2-3; 9 positions agree with TRBD1. The CDR3 bases are TGTGCCAGCAGTGAAGGGACAGGGCGTTTAAGGGATACGCAGTATTTT. This sequence encodes CASSEGTGRLRDTQYF.